This T cell receptor beta chain was obtained from a study of shared clonotypes between healthy human individuals. Overall study context: The plates for each donor numbered three CD4 naive, three CD4 memory, two CD8 naive and one CD8 memory. The study's findings and limits: The diversity represented, both genetic and in exposure history, was limited by few donors. Generally, naive subsets came out with larger estimated richness than memory subsets.

Naive CD8 cells lacked CD45RO and underwent positive selection for CCR7, leaving out terminally differentiated effector memory CD45RA+ cells. The method was immunoSEQ multiplex PCR; TCRdb's version includes in-frame clones alone and lacks a portion of them. The sample holds approximately 2,200,000 clones, approximately 94% seen once. The table lists this clone with a few counts. The antigen remains unidentified. Sequenced material: naive CD8+ T cells from PBMCs. The clonotype originates from a man aged 18 to 30 in good health. Some clones in this sample may be carry-over from other donors' samples.

The CDR3 nucleotides are TGTGCCAGCGGTCCAAGGACAGGCCGATCTGAAGCTTTCTTT. It encodes CASGPRTGRSEAFF. The gene calls are TRBV27 and TRBJ1-1; 7 bases are shared with TRBD1. The CDR3 runs 14 residues. V trimming: 8 bases; J trimming: 6 bases; junction bases outside the gene matches: 12. Germline V lookup: CDR1 MNHEY, CDR2 SMNVEV (reference sequence).